These 24 T cell receptor beta chains share one sample of origin, sequenced in a study of OX40 agonist ivuxolimab in advanced cancers. Assay: immunoSEQ multiplex PCR; the TCRdb copy retains only in-frame clones and omits some. Of 85,000 to 100,000 clones listed, around 85% were seen once; the top ten hold roughly 3.8%. Sequenced here: CD4+ or CD8+ T cells sorted from blood, sampled in a trial of the OX40 agonist ivuxolimab. The receptors derive from an adult with an advanced solid tumor such as melanoma, head and neck, liver or kidney cancer.

This chain joins TRBV6-1 and TRBJ2-3, with a tentative D call TRBD1 (6 bases). This CDR3 is 13 amino acids long. V was pared by 11 bases and J by 0 bases, with 12 bases between. In germline, CDR1 is MNHNS, CDR2 SASEGT. The CDR3 protein is CAGEGGSTDTQYF. As DNA, the CDR3 is TGTGCCGGAGAAGGGGGAAGCACAGATACGCAGTATTTT.

In DNA form, the CDR3 reads TGTGCCAGCAGTTTCGAGGGCGGATCCTACGAGCAGTACTTC. Translation gives CASSFEGGSYEQYF. The chain combines TRBV27 with TRBJ2-7, with TRBD2 as a possible D gene (5 bases). This CDR3 is 14 amino acids long. CDR1 and CDR2 (germline): MNHEY, SMNVEV (reference sequence). Trimming left V 3 bases short and J 1 base short, with 10 bases between.

This clone was observed a single time. The chain combines TRBV18 with TRBJ2-7; 8 bases align to TRBD1. The junction had 7 bases not matched to a gene; V was cut back by 3 bases and J by 6 bases. This CDR3 is 14 amino acids long. Per the germline V gene, CDR1 is KGHSH and CDR2 is LQKENI. The CDR3 DNA follows: TGTGCCAGCTCACCCCAGGGGGCTAGTACCGAGCAGTACTTC. As protein: CASSPQGASTEQYF.

V and J are TRBV28 and TRBJ2-1, with a weak D call TRBD2 (5 bases). The germline CDR1 and CDR2 sequences are MDHEN and SYDVKM. V was pared by 6 bases and J by 2 bases, with 14 bases between. CDR3 size: 15 residues. This CDR3 is CASSLSGNPYNEQFF. In DNA form, the CDR3 reads TGTGCCAGCAGCCTCTCCGGGAATCCCTACAATGAGCAGTTCTTC.

This chain connects TRBV11-2 to TRBJ2-1; D unresolved. CDR3 length: 18 amino acids. In germline, CDR1 is SGHAT, CDR2 FQNNGV. V was pared by 0 bases and J by 0 bases, with 15 bases between. The DNA for the CDR3 is TGTGCCAGCAGCTTAGATAGAAGACGCGCCAACTCCTACAATGAGCAGTTCTTC. Its protein is CASSLDRRRANSYNEQFF.

The chain couples TRBV5-6 to TRBJ1-4; no clear D. Deletions cut 5 bases from V and 5 bases from J, with 13 bases between. This CDR3 is 14 amino acids long. Germline CDR1 SGHDT, CDR2 YYEEEE. Written as DNA, the CDR3 is TGTGCCAGCAGGGTGATGGTTGAGAATGAAAAACTGTTTTTT. Amino acids: CASRVMVENEKLFF.

The chain is built from TRBV28 and TRBJ2-1, with a possible D match to TRBD1 (5 bases). Per germline, CDR1 MDHEN and CDR2 SYDVKM. The length of the CDR3 is 14 residues. V was pared by 4 bases and J by 7 bases, with 14 bases between. The CDR3 is CASSSYGANNEQFF. The CDR3 coding sequence is TGTGCCAGCAGTTCCTATGGGGCGAATAATGAGCAGTTCTTC.

The chain uses TRBV5-6 and TRBJ1-1; tentatively, D is TRBD1 (5 bases). The CDR3 loop spans 14 amino acids. V gave up 0 bases and J gave up 3 bases, with 9 bases separating them. Germline V gene lookup returns CDR1 SGHDT and CDR2 YYEEEE. Here the CDR3 DNA reads TGTGCCAGCAGCTTGGCGGGGGTGGACACTGAAGCTTTCTTT. It encodes CASSLAGVDTEAFF.

J is TRBJ2-2 and V is TRBV5-3; 11 nucleotides agree with TRBD2. TRBV5-3 is noted as an ORF with a role that remains uncertain. This CDR3 has 16 residues. The V gene end was trimmed by 7 bases and the J gene end by 0 bases; junction bases not matched to a gene: 5. The CDR3 region is CARRGLAETNTGELFF. The CDR3 coding sequence is TGTGCCAGACGGGGACTAGCGGAAACGAACACCGGGGAGCTGTTTTTT.

The rearrangement joins TRBV10-3 to TRBJ2-5; D perhaps matches TRBD2 (6 bases). The CDR3 loop spans 16 amino acids. Germline V gives CDR1 ENHRY, CDR2 SYGVKD. Trimming took 6 bases from V and 2 from J, leaving 19 bases between them. CDR3 residues: CAIRGEERGRQETQYF. Here the CDR3 DNA reads TGTGCCATCAGGGGGGAGGAAAGGGGAAGACAAGAGACCCAGTACTTC.

This clone was picked up one time. The chain uses TRBV11-2 and TRBJ2-7, with unresolved D. This CDR3 is built from 14 residues. V lost 4 bases to trimming and J lost 6 bases, with 16 bases between them. From germline, CDR1 is SGHAT and CDR2 FQNNGV. CDR3 nucleotides: TGTGCCAGCAGCTCCGCCCCATCGACTGGCGAGCAGTACTTC. Amino acid sequence: CASSSAPSTGEQYF.

This chain uses TRBV28 with TRBJ1-5; no definite D call. CDR3 size: 12 residues. V was cut by 6 bases and J by 1 base, with 4 bases left in between. Germline V gene sequence: CDR1 MDHEN, CDR2 SYDVKM. The DNA for the CDR3 is TGTGCCAGCAGGGTGAGCAATCAGCCCCAGCATTTT. Translation gives CASRVSNQPQHF.

The gene calls are TRBV2 and TRBJ2-5; D might be TRBD2 (7 bases). CDR3 length: 15 residues. Trimming removed 5 bases from V and 4 bases from J, with 17 bases in between. From germline, CDR1 is SNHLY and CDR2 FYNNEI. Here the CDR3 DNA reads TGTGCCAGCAGTAAGGGGGAGGCTAGCGGAGAGACCCAGTACTTC. Its protein is CASSKGEASGETQYF.

The chain has TRBV7-2 and TRBJ2-5, with 8 bases fitting TRBD2. The DNA end is a closer match to TRBJ2-7, so the J assignment may be wrong. Germline CDR1 reads SGHTA; CDR2 reads FQGNSA. The CDR3 is 15 amino acids. The CDR3 DNA follows: TGTGCCAGCAGCCACTCAGCGGGAGTCGGTTACGAGCAGTACTTC. Translation gives CASSHSAGVGYEQYF.

Concerning this clone itself: At the DNA level, this CDR3 is encoded by other sequences in the same sample as well. The rearrangement links TRBV5-6 to TRBJ2-7; D is unclear. The CDR3 runs to 12 residues. V lost 1 base and J lost 0, with 2 bases in between. Germline CDR1 reads SGHDT; CDR2 reads YYEEEE. Here the CDR3 DNA reads TGTGCCAGCAGCTTGTCCTCCTACGAGCAGTACTTC. This sequence encodes CASSLSSYEQYF.

The V call is TRBV6-4, the J call TRBJ1-2; D call uncertain. Germline CDR1 and CDR2: MRHNA and SNTAGT. V lost 3 bases and J lost 3, with 11 bases in between. The CDR3 totals 14 residues. The CDR3 DNA follows: TGTGCCAGCAGTGAGTTTTATGGGGACTATGGCTACACCTTC. The encoded protein is CASSEFYGDYGYTF.

V is TRBV11-3 and J is TRBJ1-1; 7 nucleotides match TRBD1. CDR3 length: 14 amino acids. Per the germline V gene, CDR1 is SGHNT and CDR2 is YENEEA. V was clipped by 3 bases and J by 0 bases; unmatched bases: 1. The CDR3 bases are TGTGCCAGCAGCTTGGGACAGCTGAACACTGAAGCTTTCTTT. Protein product: CASSLGQLNTEAFF. The whole variable domain, filled in from reference TRBV11-3 and TRBJ1-1, reads EAGVVQSPRYKIIEKKQPVAFWCNPISGHNTLYWYLQNLGQGPELLIRYENEEAVDDSQLPKDRFSAERLKGVDSTLKIQPAELGDSAVYLCASSLGQLNTEAFFGQGTRLTVV.

The chain couples TRBV25-1 to TRBJ2-3, with a possible D match to TRBD2 (6 bases). This CDR3 spans 14 amino acids. The V end lost 6 bases, the J end lost 2 bases, and 12 bases lay between the germline ends. The V gene's germline CDR1 is MGHDK and CDR2 SYGVNS. DNA of the CDR3: TGTGCCAGCAGGGAGTGGGGGGACACAGATACGCAGTATTTT. Translating gives CASREWGDTDTQYF.

V and J are TRBV21-1 and TRBJ2-4; the table gives TRBD1 as D, unverified against the DNA. TRBV21-1 is assigned pseudogene status. CDR3 length: 13 amino acids. The DNA for the CDR3 is TGTGCCAGCAGGGGGACAGGGGAAAACATTCAGTACTTC. As protein: CASRGTGENIQYF.

This chain connects TRBV10-3 to TRBJ2-1; the match to TRBD1 covers 9 bases. Germline values: CDR1 ENHRY, CDR2 SYGVKD. Losses at the gene ends were 6 bases for V and 9 bases for J; bases not matched to a gene: 12. The CDR3 contains 15 residues. CDR3 coding DNA: TGTGCCATCAGCGACGACAGGGGGGCATCGGGTGAGCAGTTCTTC. It encodes CAISDDRGASGEQFF.

The chain has TRBV28 and TRBJ1-1; D ambiguous. The V gene's germline CDR1 is MDHEN and CDR2 SYDVKM. Between the trimmed V and J ends, which lost 9 bases and 5 bases, there was a span of 19 bases. The CDR3 is made up of 14 amino acids. CDR3: CASGRAPEDTEAFF. CDR3 DNA: TGTGCCAGTGGGAGGGCCCCCGAGGATACTGAAGCTTTCTTT.

This rearrangement joins TRBV28 to TRBJ2-2; 7 nucleotides agree with TRBD1. The CDR3 is 16 amino acids. V lost 4 bases to trimming and J lost 1 base; unmatched junction nucleotides: 6. In germline, CDR1 is MDHEN, CDR2 SYDVKM. The chain's CDR3 is CASSSYRGVNTGELFF. The DNA of the CDR3 is TGTGCCAGCAGTTCCTACAGGGGAGTGAACACCGGGGAGCTGTTTTTT.

This clone was observed a few times. The junction differs from germline at one of its ends, possibly a read error. The chain carries TRBV10-3 and TRBJ2-1; the D gene could be TRBD1 or TRBD2 (5 bases each). From germline, CDR1 is ENHRY and CDR2 SYGVKD. The CDR3 runs 16 residues. The CDR3 region is CASSYRGSLRGNEQFF. The CDR3 DNA follows: TGTGCCAGCAGTTACCGGGGAAGTTTAAGGGGAAATGAGCAGTTCTTC.

The CDR3 bases are TGTGCCAGCAGCCCTTTTAGCGGGAGGGCCCGAAACACCGGGGAGCTGTTTTTT. This translates into CASSPFSGRARNTGELFF. This chain joins TRBV27 and TRBJ2-2; TRBD2 matches at 11 bases. Germline V CDR1 and CDR2: MNHEY, SMNVEV (reference sequence). The CDR3 length is 18 residues. With V trimmed by 6 bases and J by 2 bases, 11 bases remained unmatched.